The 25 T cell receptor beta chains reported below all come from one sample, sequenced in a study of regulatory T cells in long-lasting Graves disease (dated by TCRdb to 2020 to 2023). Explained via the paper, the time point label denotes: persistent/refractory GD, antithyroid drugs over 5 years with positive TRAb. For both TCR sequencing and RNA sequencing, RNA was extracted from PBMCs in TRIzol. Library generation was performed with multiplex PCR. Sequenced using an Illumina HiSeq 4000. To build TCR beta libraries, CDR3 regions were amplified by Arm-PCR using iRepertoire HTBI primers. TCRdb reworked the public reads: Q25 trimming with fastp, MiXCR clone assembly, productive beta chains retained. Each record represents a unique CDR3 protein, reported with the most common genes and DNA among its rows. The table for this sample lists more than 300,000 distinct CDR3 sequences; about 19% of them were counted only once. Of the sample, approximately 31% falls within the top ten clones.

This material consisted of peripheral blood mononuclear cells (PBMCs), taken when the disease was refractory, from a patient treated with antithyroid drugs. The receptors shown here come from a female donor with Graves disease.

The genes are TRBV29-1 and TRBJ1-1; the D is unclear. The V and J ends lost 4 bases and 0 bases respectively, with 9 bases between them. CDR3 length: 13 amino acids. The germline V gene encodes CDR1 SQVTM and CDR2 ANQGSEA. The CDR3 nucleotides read TGCAGCGTTGCCCGGATTATGAACACTGAAGCTTTCTTT. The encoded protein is CSVARIMNTEAFF.

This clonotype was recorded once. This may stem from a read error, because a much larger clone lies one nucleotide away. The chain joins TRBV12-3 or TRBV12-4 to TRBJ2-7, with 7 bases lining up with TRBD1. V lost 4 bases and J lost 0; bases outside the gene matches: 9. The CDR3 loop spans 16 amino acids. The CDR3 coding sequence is TGTGCCAGCAGTTCCAGACAGGGAATATTCTCCTACGAGCAGTACTTC. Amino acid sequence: CASSSRQGIFSYEQYF.

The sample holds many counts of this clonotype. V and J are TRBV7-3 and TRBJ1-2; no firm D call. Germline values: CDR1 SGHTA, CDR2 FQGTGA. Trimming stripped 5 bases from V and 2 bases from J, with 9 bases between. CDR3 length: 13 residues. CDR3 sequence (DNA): TGTGCCAGCAGCGCGGGTGCCAACTATGGCTACACCTTC. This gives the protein CASSAGANYGYTF.

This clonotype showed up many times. Here the CDR3 DNA reads TGTGCCAGCAGCCCCTCTGGTTCCCTGTCCTACGAGCAGTACTTC. Protein: CASSPSGSLSYEQYF. This chain uses TRBV28 with TRBJ2-7; no reliable D call. Germline loops: CDR1 MDHEN, CDR2 SYDVKM. V gave up 6 bases and J gave up 1 base, with 16 bases separating them. The CDR3 covers 15 residues.

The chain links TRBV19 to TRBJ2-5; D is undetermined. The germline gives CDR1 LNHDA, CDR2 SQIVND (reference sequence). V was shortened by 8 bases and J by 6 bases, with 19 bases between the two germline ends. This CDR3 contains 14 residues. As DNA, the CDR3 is TGTGCCAGTTCTCTCAGTAACCCCGGTCAGACCCAGTACTTC. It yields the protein CASSLSNPGQTQYF.

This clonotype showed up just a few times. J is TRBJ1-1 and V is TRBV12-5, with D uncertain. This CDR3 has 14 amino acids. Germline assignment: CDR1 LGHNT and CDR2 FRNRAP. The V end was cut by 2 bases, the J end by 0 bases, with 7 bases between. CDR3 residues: CASGLYRLNTEAFF. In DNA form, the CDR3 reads TGTGCTAGTGGTTTGTACCGGTTGAACACTGAAGCTTTCTTT.

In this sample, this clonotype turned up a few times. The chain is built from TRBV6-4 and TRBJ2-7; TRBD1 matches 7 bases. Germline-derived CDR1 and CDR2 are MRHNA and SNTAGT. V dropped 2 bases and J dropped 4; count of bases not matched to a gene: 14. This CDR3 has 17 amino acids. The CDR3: CASSDRWALGQRYEQYF. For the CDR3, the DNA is TGTGCCAGCAGTGACCGGTGGGCGCTGGGACAGCGTTACGAGCAGTACTTC.

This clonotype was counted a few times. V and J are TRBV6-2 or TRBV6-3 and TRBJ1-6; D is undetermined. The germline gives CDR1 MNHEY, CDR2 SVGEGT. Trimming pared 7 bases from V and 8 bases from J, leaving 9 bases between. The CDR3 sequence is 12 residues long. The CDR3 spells CASNRADSPLHF. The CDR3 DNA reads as TGTGCCAGCAACAGAGCGGATTCACCCCTCCACTTT.

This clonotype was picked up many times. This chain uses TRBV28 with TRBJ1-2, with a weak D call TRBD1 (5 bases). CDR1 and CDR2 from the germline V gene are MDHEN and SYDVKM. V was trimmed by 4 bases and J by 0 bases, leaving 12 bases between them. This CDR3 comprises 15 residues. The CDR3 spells CASSSRQPSNYGYTF. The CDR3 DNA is TGTGCCAGCAGTTCCCGACAGCCCTCTAACTATGGCTACACCTTC.

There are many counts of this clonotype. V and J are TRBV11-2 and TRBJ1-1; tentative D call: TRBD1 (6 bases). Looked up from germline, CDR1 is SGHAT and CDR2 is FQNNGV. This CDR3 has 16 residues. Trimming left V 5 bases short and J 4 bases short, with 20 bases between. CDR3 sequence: CASSLGHRGRVTEAFF. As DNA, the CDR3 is TGTGCCAGCAGCCTAGGACATCGGGGGCGAGTCACTGAAGCTTTCTTT.

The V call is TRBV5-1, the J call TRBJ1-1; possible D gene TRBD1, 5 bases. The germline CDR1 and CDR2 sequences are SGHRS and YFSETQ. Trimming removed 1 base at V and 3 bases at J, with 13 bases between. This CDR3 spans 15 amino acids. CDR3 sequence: CASSLWPGRDTEAFF. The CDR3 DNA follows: TGCGCCAGCAGCTTGTGGCCCGGCAGGGACACTGAAGCTTTCTTT.

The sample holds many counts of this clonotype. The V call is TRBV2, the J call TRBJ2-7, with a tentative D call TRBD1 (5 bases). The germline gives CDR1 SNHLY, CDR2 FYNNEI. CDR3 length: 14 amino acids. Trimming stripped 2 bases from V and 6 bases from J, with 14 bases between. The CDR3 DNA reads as TGTGCCAGCAGTGAAATGGGAACAGGTTCCGAGCAGTACTTC. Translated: CASSEMGTGSEQYF.

The CDR3 region is CSVKGARGETQYF. The CDR3 DNA sequence: TGCAGCGTCAAAGGGGCGAGAGGGGAGACCCAGTACTTC. The chain employs TRBV29-1 and TRBJ2-5; possibly TRBD1 or TRBD2 for D (5 bases each). The CDR3 length is 13 residues. V was cut by 6 bases and J by 5 bases, with 16 bases left in between. Germline CDR1 SQVTM, CDR2 ANQGSEA.

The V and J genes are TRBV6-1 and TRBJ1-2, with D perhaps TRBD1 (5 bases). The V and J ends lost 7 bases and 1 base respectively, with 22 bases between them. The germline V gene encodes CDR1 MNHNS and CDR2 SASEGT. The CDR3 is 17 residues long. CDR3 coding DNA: TGTGCCAGCACCAACGGCCCTGGGGTGCAGGGTAACTATGGCTACACCTTC. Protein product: CASTNGPGVQGNYGYTF.

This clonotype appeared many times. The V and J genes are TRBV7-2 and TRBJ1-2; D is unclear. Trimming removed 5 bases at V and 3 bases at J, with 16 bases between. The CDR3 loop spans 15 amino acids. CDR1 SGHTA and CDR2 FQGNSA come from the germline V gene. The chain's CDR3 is CASSPGQAGYYGYTF. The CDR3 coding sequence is TGTGCCAGCAGCCCGGGCCAGGCGGGTTACTATGGCTACACCTTC.

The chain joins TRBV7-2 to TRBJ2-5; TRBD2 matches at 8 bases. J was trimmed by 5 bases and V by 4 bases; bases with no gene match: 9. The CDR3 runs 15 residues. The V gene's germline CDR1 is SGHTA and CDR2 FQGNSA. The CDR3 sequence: CASSSRGGPGETQYF. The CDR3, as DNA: TGTGCCAGCAGCTCTCGGGGGGGGCCCGGTGAGACCCAGTACTTC.

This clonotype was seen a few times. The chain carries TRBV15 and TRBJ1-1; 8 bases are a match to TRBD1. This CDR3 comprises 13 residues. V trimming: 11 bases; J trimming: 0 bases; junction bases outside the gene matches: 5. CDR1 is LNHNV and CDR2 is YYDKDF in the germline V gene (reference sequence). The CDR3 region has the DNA TGTGCCGCCCGGACAGGGATGAACACTGAAGCTTTCTTT. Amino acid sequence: CAARTGMNTEAFF.

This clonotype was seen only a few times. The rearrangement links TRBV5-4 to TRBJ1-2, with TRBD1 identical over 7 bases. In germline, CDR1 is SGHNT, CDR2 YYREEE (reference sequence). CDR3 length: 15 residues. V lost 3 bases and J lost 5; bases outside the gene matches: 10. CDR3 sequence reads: CASSSQGGWRYGYTF. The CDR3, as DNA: TGTGCCAGCAGCTCCCAGGGGGGATGGAGATATGGCTACACCTTC.

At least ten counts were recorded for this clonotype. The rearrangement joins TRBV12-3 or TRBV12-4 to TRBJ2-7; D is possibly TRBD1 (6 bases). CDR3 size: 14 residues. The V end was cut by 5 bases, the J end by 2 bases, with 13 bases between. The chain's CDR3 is CASSAGTPAYEQYF. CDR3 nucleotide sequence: TGTGCCAGCAGTGCCGGGACACCCGCCTACGAGCAGTACTTC.

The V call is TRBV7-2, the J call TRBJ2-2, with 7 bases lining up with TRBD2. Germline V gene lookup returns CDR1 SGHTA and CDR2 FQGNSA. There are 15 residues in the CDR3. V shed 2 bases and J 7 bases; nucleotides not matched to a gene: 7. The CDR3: CASSLFSGPLGELFF. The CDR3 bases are TGTGCCAGCAGCTTATTTAGCGGGCCCCTCGGGGAGCTGTTTTTT.

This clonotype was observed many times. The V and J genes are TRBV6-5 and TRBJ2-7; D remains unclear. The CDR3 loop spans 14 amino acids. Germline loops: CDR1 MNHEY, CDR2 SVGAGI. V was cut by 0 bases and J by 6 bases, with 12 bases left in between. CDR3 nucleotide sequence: TGTGCCAGCAGTTACTCGTCTAGTGGGCTCGAGCAGTACTTC. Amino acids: CASSYSSSGLEQYF.

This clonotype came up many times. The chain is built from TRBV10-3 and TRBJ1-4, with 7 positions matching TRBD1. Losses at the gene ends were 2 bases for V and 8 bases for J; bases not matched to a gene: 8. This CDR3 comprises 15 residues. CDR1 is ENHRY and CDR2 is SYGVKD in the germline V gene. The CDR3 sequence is CAISEPRQGVEKLFF. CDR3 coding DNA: TGTGCCATCAGTGAGCCCCGACAGGGAGTGGAAAAACTGTTTTTT.

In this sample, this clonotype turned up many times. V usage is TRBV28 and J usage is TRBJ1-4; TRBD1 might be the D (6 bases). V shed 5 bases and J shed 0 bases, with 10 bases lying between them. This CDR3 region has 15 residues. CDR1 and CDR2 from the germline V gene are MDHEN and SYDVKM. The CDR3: CASSGPGATNEKLFF. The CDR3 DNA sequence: TGTGCCAGCAGTGGTCCAGGGGCAACTAATGAAAAACTGTTTTTT.

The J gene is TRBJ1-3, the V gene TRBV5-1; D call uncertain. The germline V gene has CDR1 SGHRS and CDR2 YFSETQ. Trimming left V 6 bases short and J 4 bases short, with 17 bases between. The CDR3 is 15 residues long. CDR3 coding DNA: TGCGCCAGCACCTTCGACGGGGTCTCAGGAAACACCATATATTTT. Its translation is CASTFDGVSGNTIYF.

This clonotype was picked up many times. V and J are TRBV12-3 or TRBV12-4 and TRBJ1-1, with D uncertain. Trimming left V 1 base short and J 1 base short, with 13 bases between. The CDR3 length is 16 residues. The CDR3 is CASSLVSRESNTEAFF. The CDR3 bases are TGTGCCAGCAGTTTAGTATCGCGGGAATCGAACACTGAAGCTTTCTTT.